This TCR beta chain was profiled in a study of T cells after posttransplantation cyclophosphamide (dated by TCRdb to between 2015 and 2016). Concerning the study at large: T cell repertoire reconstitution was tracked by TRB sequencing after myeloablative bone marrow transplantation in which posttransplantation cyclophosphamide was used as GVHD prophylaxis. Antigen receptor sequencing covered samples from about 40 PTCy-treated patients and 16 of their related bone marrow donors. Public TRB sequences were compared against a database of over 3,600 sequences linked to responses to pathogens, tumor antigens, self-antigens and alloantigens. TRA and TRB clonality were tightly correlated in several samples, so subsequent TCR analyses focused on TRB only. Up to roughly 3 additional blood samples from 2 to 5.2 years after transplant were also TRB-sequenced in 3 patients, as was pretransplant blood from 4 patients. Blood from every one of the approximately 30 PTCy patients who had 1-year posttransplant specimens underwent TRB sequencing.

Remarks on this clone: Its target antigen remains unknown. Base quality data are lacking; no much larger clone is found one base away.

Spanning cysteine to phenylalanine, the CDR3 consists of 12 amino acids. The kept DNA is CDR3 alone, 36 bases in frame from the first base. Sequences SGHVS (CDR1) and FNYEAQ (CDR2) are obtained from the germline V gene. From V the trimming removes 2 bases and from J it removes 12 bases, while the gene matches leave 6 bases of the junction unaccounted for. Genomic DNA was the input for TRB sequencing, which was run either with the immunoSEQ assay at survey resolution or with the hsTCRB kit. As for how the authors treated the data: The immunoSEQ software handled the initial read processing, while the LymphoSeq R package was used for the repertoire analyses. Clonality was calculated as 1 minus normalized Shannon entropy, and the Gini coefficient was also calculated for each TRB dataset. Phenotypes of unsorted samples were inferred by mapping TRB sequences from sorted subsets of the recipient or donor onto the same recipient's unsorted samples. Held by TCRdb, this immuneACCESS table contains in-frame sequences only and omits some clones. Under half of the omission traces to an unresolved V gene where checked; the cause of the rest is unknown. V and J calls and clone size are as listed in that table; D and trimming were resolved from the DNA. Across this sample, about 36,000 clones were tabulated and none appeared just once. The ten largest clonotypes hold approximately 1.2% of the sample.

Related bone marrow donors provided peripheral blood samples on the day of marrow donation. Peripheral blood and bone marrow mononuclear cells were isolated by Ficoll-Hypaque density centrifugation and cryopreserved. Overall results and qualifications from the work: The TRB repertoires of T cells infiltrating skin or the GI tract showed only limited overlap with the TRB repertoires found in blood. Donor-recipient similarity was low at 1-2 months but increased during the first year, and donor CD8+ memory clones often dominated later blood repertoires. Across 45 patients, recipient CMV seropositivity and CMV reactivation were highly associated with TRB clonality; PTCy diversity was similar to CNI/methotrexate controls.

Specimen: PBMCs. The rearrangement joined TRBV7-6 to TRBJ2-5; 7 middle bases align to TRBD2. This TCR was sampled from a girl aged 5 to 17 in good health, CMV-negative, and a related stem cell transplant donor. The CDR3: CASSLPGLEKYF. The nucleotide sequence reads TGTGCCAGCAGCTTACCAGGACTAGAGAAGTACTTC.